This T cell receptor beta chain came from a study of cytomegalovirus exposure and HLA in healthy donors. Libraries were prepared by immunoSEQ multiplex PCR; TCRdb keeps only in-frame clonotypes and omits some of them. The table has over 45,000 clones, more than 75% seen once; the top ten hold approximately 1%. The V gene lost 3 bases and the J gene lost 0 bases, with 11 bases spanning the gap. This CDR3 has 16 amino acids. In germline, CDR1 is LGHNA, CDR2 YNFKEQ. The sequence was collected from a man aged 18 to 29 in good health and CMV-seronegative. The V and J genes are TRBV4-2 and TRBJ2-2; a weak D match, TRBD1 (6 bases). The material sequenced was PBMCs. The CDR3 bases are TGTGCCAGCAGCCATCCAGGGGCAGCGAACACCGGGGAGCTGTTTTTT. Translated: CASSHPGAANTGELFF.